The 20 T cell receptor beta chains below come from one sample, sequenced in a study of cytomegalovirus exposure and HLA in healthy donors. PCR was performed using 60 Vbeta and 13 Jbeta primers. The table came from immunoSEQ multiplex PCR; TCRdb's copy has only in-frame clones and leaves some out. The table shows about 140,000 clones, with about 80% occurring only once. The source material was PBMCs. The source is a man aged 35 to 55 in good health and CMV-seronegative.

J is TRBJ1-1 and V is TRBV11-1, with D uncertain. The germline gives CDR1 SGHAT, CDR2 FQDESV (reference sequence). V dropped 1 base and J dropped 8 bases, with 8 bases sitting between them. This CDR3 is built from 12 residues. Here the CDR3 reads CASSLESAEAFF. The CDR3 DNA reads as TGTGCCAGCAGCTTAGAATCTGCGGAAGCTTTCTTT.

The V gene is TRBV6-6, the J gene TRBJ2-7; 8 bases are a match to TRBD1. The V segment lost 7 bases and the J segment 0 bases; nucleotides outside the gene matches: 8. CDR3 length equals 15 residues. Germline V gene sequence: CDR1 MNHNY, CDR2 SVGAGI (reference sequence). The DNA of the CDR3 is TGTGCCAGCACTCCCAGACAGGGGCACTCCTACGAGCAGTACTTC. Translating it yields CASTPRQGHSYEQYF.

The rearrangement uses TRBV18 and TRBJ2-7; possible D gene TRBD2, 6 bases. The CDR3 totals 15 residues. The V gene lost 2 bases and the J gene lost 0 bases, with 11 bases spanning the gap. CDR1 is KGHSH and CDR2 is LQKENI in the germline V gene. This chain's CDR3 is CASSPNAGNSYEQYF. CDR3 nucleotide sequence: TGTGCCAGCTCACCAAACGCGGGAAACTCCTACGAGCAGTACTTC.

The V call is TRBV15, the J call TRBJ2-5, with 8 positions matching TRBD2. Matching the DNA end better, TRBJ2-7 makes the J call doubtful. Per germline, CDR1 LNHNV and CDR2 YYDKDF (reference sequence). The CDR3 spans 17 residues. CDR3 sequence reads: CATSRVGGQREFYEQYF. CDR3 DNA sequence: TGTGCCACCAGCAGAGTTGGGGGTCAGCGGGAGTTCTACGAGCAGTACTTC.

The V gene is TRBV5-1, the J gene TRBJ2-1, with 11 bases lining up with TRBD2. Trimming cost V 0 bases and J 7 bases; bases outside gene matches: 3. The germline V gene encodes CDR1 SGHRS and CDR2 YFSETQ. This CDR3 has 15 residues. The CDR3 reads CASSLAPSGRNEQFF. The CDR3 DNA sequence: TGCGCCAGCAGCTTGGCCCCTAGCGGGAGGAATGAGCAGTTCTTC. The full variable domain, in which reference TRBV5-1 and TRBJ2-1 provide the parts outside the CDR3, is KAGVTQTPRYLIKTRGQQVTLSCSPISGHRSVSWYQQTPGQGLQFLFEYFSETQRNKGNFPGRFSGRQFSNSRSEMNVSTLELGDSALYLCASSLAPSGRNEQFFGPGTRLTVL.

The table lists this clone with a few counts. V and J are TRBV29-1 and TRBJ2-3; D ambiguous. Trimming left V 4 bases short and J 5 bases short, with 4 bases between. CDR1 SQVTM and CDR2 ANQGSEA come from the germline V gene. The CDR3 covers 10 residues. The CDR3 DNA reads TGCAGCGTTGTCCGAGATACGCAGTATTTT. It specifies CSVVRDTQYF.

The CDR3 region has the DNA TGTGCCAGCAGCGTAGCAGCAGGGGGGCCCTTTTCCTACGAGCAGTACTTC. Translation gives CASSVAAGGPFSYEQYF. The rearrangement links TRBV9 to TRBJ2-7; maybe TRBD1 (7 bases). This CDR3 is built from 17 residues. From germline, CDR1 is SGDLS and CDR2 YYNGEE. V was pared by 0 bases and J by 1 base, with 17 bases between.

The CDR3 DNA reads TGTGCCAGCAGCTTTCAAGGGGAGGGGAACACTGAAGCTTTCTTT. The encoded protein is CASSFQGEGNTEAFF. The genes are TRBV6-5 and TRBJ1-1, with D perhaps TRBD1 (5 bases). The CDR3 runs to 15 residues. V was trimmed by 6 bases and J by 1 base, leaving 15 bases between them. Germline CDR1 reads MNHEY; CDR2 reads SVGAGI.

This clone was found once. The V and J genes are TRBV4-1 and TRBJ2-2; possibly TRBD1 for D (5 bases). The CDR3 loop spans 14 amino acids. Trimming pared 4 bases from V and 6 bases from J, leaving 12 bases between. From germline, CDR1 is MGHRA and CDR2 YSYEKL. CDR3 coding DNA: TGCGCCAGCAGCCTTAGGACAACCTCCGGGGAGCTGTTTTTT. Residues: CASSLRTTSGELFF.

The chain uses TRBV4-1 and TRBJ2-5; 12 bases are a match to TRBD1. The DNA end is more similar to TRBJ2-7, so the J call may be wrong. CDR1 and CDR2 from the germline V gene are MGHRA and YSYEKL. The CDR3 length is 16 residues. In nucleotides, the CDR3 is TGCGCCAGCAGCCAAGAGCCGGGACAGGGGGCCGACGAGCAGTACTTC. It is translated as CASSQEPGQGADEQYF.

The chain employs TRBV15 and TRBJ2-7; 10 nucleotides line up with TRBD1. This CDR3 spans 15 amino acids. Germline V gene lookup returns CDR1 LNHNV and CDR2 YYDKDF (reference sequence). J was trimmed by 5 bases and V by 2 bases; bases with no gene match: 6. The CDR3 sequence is CATSRPRDRGNEQYF. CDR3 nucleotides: TGTGCCACCAGCAGACCTAGGGACAGGGGTAACGAGCAGTACTTC.

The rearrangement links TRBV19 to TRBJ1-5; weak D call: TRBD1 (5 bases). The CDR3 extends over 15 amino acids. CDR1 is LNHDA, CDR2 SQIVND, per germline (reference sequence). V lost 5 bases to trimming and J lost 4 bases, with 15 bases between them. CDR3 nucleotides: TGTGCCAGTAGTCAAGTTAGGGGAGGGAATCAGCCCCAGCATTTT. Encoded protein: CASSQVRGGNQPQHF.

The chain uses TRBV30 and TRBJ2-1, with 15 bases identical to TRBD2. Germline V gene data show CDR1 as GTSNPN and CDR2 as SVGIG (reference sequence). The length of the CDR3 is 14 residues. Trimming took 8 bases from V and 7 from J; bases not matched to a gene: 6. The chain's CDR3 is CATTGTSGRNEQFF. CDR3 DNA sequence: TGTGCCACCACAGGGACTAGCGGGAGGAATGAGCAGTTCTTC.

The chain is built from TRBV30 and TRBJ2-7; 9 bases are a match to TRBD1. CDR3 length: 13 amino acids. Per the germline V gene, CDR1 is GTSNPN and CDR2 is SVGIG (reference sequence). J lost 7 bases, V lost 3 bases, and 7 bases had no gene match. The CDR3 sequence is CAWSLDRGAEQYF. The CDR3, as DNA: TGTGCCTGGAGCTTGGACAGGGGCGCGGAGCAGTACTTC.

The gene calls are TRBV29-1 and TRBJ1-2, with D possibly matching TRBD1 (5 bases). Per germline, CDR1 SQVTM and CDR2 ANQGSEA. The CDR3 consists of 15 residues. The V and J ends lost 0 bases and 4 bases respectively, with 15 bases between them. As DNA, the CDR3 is TGCAGCGTTGAAGATCCTCGGAGACAGACCTATGGCTACACCTTC. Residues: CSVEDPRRQTYGYTF.

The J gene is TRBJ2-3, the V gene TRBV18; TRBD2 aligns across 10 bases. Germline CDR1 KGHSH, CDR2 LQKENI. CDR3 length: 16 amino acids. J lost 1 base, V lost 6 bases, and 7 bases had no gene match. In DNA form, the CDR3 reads TGTGCCAGCTCGCCTACCCTAGCGGGGGGCACAGATACGCAGTATTTT. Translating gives CASSPTLAGGTDTQYF.

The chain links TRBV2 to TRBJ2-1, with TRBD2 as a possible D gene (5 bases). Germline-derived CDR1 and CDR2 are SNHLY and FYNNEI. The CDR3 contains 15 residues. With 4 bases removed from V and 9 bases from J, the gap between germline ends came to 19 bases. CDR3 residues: CASSGLSGYPGEQFF. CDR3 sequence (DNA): TGTGCCAGCAGTGGACTATCCGGGTACCCCGGTGAGCAGTTCTTC.

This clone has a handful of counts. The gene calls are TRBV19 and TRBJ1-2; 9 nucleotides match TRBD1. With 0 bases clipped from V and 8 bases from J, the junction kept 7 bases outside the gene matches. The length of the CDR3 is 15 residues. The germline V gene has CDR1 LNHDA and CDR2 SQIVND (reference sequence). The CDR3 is CASSIEPGQGYGYTF. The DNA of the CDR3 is TGTGCCAGTAGTATAGAACCGGGACAGGGTTACGGCTACACCTTC.

The DNA for the CDR3 is TGCGCCAGCAGCCAAGCGACGACAGGGGGCTCTGGAAACACCATATATTTT. It codes for CASSQATTGGSGNTIYF. The chain has TRBV4-1 and TRBJ1-3, with 9 bases lining up with TRBD1. The V segment lost 1 base and the J segment 0 bases; nucleotides outside the gene matches: 4. This CDR3 is 17 amino acids long. In germline, CDR1 is MGHRA, CDR2 YSYEKL.

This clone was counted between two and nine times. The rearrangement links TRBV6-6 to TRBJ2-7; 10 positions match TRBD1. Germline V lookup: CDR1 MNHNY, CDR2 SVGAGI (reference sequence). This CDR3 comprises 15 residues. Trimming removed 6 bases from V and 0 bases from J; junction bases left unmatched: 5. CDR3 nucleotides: TGTGCCAGCAGACGACAGGGGGCCTCCTCCTACGAGCAGTACTTC. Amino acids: CASRRQGASSYEQYF.